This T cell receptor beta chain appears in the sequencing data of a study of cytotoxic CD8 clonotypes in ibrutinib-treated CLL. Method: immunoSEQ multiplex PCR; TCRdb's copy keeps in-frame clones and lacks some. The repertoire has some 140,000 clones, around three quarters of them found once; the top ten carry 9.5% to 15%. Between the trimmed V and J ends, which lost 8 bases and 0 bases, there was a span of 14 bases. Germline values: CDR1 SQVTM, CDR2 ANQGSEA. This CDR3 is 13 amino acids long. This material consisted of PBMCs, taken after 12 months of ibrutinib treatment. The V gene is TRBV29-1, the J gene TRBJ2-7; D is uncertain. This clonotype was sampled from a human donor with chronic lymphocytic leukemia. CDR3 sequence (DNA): TGCAGCATCCCAGTGGAGAGCTCCTACGAGCAGTACTTC. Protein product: CSIPVESSYEQYF.